What follows describes a single T cell receptor beta chain. Drawn from each donor were roughly 9.4 milliliters of peripheral blood. The entry originates in a study of blood T cells in healthy people across ages. The CDR3 is made up of 14 amino acids. Germline V CDR1 and CDR2: SQVTM, ANQGSEA. V was clipped by 3 bases and J by 4 bases; unmatched bases: 7. A sample-barcoded 5' primer and a J-beta primer mix were used in a second PCR of roughly 6 to 11 cycles. TCRdb redid the calling of the 5' RACE reads with MiXCR, one entry per CDR3 protein. The data show approximately 490,000 distinct CDR3 sequences, 24% seen once. The data also belong to a second study, concerning T cells of mothers and their children. That paper adds: Study donors consisted of three healthy Caucasian mothers and their six children.

The source is a boy between 10 and 17 years old in good health. Material: blood. The rearrangement links TRBV29-1 to TRBJ2-5, with 8 bases identical to TRBD1. CDR3 coding DNA: TGCAGCGTTGAGTTGGGGGGACAGGCAGAGACCCAGTACTTC. Protein product: CSVELGGQAETQYF.